The 5 T cell receptor beta chains listed next were all sequenced from one sample in a study of preoperative IRX-2 immunotherapy in early breast cancer (dated by TCRdb to about 2019). Per the publication, the treatment or condition label means: preoperative locoregional IRX-2 cytokine immunotherapy. The library relied on the immunoSEQ multiplex PCR assay. In its TCRdb copy, this immuneACCESS table keeps in-frame sequences only and misses some clones. Where compared with another copy, unresolved V genes explain less than half of these, and the others have no known cause. Here the sample has 75,000 to 100,000 clones; around 86% occur a single time. Of the sample, roughly 2% falls within the top ten clones. Material: tumor tissue, obtained after IRX-2 immunotherapy. The receptors stem from a human donor with breast cancer.

This clone was picked up a small number of times. The chain couples TRBV6-8 to TRBJ2-7; 11 nucleotides agree with TRBD2. V trimming: 5 bases; J trimming: 11 bases; junction bases outside the gene matches: 14. The CDR3 sequence is 15 residues long. CDR1 MNHGY and CDR2 SAAAGT come from the germline V gene. The DNA for the CDR3 is TGTGCCAGCAGTCCGAGTAGCGGGAGGGCCGGCGGCGAGTACTTC. As protein: CASSPSSGRAGGEYF.

This sequence joins TRBV5-1 and TRBJ2-3; 10 nucleotides line up with TRBD2. The CDR3 loop spans 14 amino acids. Trimming took 0 bases from V and 9 from J; bases not matched to a gene: 4. Germline assignment: CDR1 SGHRS and CDR2 YFSETQ. This chain's CDR3 is CASSLGLAGDTQYF. The CDR3 region has the DNA TGCGCCAGCAGCTTGGGGCTAGCGGGGGACACGCAGTATTTT.

The chain joins TRBV2 to TRBJ2-1, with D uncertain. V lost 4 bases to trimming and J lost 5 bases, with 9 bases between them. The germline CDR1 and CDR2 sequences are SNHLY and FYNNEI. CDR3 length: 13 amino acids. The CDR3 bases are TGTGCCAGCAGTGTCCTCGAGGACAATGAGCAGTTCTTC. This sequence encodes CASSVLEDNEQFF.

With respect to this clone: The junction does not match germline at one end; this may be a read error. The CDR3 reads CATSDLGQSQHF. The CDR3 DNA reads as TGTGCCACCAGTGACCTCGGTCAGTCCCAGCATTTT. V is TRBV27 and J is TRBJ1-5; the D is unclear. Germline V gives CDR1 MNHEY, CDR2 SMNVEV (reference sequence). CDR3 size: 12 residues.

This clone was detected a few times. This rearrangement joins TRBV19 to TRBJ1-2; 8 bases fit TRBD1. The CDR3 is 15 amino acids. Unmatched junction bases numbered 5, after V lost 1 base and J lost 4 bases. Germline CDR1 LNHDA, CDR2 SQIVND (reference sequence). The CDR3, as DNA: TGTGCCAGTAGTATAGTTTCCGGGACAGGCTATGGCTACACCTTC. Translating gives CASSIVSGTGYGYTF. The variable domain in full, with the rest retrieved from reference TRBV19 and TRBJ1-2, is DGGITQSPKYLFRKEGQNVTLSCEQNLNHDAMYWYRQDPGQGLRLIYYSQIVNDFQKGDIAEGYSVSREKKESFPLTVTSAQKNPTAFYLCASSIVSGTGYGYTFGSGTRLTVV.